Below, 4 T cell receptor beta chains from the same sample are listed, as sequenced in a study of CD8 T cells in ankylosing spondylitis. The study's findings and limits: The study identified a TCR beta motif of under ten highly homologous variants that appeared characteristic of ankylosing spondylitis blood.

TCRdb ran MiXCR on the 5' RACE reads and lists one entry per CDR3 protein. The data hold about 330,000 distinct CDR3 sequences, with less than 9.5% observed a single time. The antigens these receptors bind are not known. Sequencing used blood, either unsorted or a sorted T cell fraction (not recorded which). Every receptor here comes from a male donor with ankylosing spondylitis.

This clonotype showed up just a few times. The chain recombines TRBV3-1 with TRBJ1-2; 7 bases are shared with TRBD1. The trim removed 4 bases at V and 7 bases at J, leaving 3 bases unmatched. CDR1 is LGHDT, CDR2 YNNKEL, per germline (reference sequence). The CDR3 loop spans 12 amino acids. The CDR3 spells CASSLGTVGYTF. The CDR3 coding sequence is TGTGCCAGCAGCCTTGGGACAGTTGGCTACACCTTC.

This clonotype appeared many times. The J gene is TRBJ2-2, the V gene TRBV11-2; TRBD1 matches at 7 bases. Germline CDR1 and CDR2: SGHAT and FQNNGV. V dropped 2 bases and J dropped 6; count of bases not matched to a gene: 9. CDR3 length: 16 residues. This chain's CDR3 is CASSLLGAGGAGELFF. CDR3 sequence (DNA): TGTGCCAGCAGCTTACTAGGGGCAGGGGGAGCCGGGGAGCTGTTTTTT.

The chain joins TRBV18 to TRBJ2-7; TRBD1 matches 9 bases. V shed 6 bases and J 2 bases; nucleotides not matched to a gene: 8. Germline V gene sequence: CDR1 KGHSH, CDR2 LQKENI. This CDR3 contains 15 residues. In nucleotides, the CDR3 is TGTGCCAGCTCCCAATCAGGACAGGGGACCTACGAGCAGTACTTC. Residues: CASSQSGQGTYEQYF. The entire variable domain, with the rest obtained from reference TRBV18 and TRBJ2-7, is as follows: NAGVMQNPRHLVRRRGQEARLRCSPMKGHSHVYWYRQLPEEGLKFMVYLQKENIIDESGMPKERFSAEFPKEGPSILRIQQVVRGDSAAYFCASSQSGQGTYEQYFGPGTRLTVT.

This rearrangement joins TRBV10-3 to TRBJ1-1; 7 bases agree with TRBD1. J lost 1 base, V lost 7 bases, and 6 bases had no gene match. The CDR3 runs to 14 residues. The V gene's germline CDR1 is ENHRY and CDR2 SYGVKD. This CDR3 is CAINRDRANTEAFF. The CDR3 DNA sequence: TGTGCCATCAATAGAGACAGGGCGAACACTGAAGCTTTCTTT.